Below, 21 T cell receptor beta chains from the same sample are listed, as sequenced in a study of CD8+ T cells in alopecia areata (dated by TCRdb to the late 2010s). The protocol used for the library was the immunoSEQ multiplex PCR assay. RNA was extracted from all samples and reverse transcribed into cDNA, which served as template for TCR sequencing. TCRdb re-hosts the immuneACCESS table, in-frame sequences only. Its copies lack some clones; in the studies checked, an unresolved V gene accounts for under half of them, and the cause for the rest is not known. Within this sample are some 150,000 clones, with about four fifths of them counted one time only. The ten top clones hold 20% to 30% of the sample. What this sample's time point label stands for: around 28 days on oral tofacitinib. Reading the label with the study, this specimen's treatment or condition is: oral pan-JAK inhibitor, 5-10 mg twice daily.

The sample was CD8+ T cells sorted from blood, taken at week 4, from a patient treated with tofacitinib. Source of these receptors: a human donor with alopecia areata.

The V and J genes are TRBV5-1 and TRBJ1-2; a possible D gene is TRBD1 (6 bases). From germline, CDR1 is SGHRS and CDR2 YFSETQ. The CDR3 has 15 amino acids. Trimming took 7 bases from V and 6 from J, leaving 22 bases between them. CDR3: CASPYANRAQNGYTF. The CDR3 nucleotides read TGCGCCAGCCCCTATGCGAACAGGGCGCAGAATGGCTACACCTTC.

The rearrangement joins TRBV27 to TRBJ2-4, with D possibly being TRBD2 (5 bases). There are 13 residues in the CDR3. The V gene's germline CDR1 is MNHEY and CDR2 SMNVEV (reference sequence). The germline V and J ends were trimmed by 3 bases and 6 bases, with 9 bases remaining between them. The CDR3 DNA sequence: TGTGCCAGCAGTTTCGGGGTCGGAAACATTCAGTACTTC. Its protein product is CASSFGVGNIQYF.

V gene TRBV7-9 combines with J gene TRBJ2-3, with D perhaps matching TRBD1 (7 bases). This CDR3 spans 13 amino acids. Germline loops: CDR1 SEHNR, CDR2 FQNEAQ (reference sequence). Trimming stripped 8 bases from V and 5 bases from J, with 14 bases between. CDR3 nucleotides: TGTGCCAGCGAGGAGGGGGCGGAAGATACGCAGTATTTT. It specifies CASEEGAEDTQYF.

The V call is TRBV14, the J call TRBJ2-1; D gene uncertain. V lost 2 bases and J 4 bases, leaving 3 bases between the germline ends. CDR1 and CDR2 from the germline V gene are SGHDN and FVKESK. CDR3 length: 12 amino acids. The CDR3 region is CASSQNYNEQFF. The CDR3 DNA reads TGTGCCAGCAGCCAAAATTACAATGAGCAGTTCTTC.

This chain connects TRBV6-5 to TRBJ2-7; TRBD2 aligns across 11 bases. Germline-derived CDR1 and CDR2 are MNHEY and SVGAGI. Losses at the gene ends were 5 bases for V and 4 bases for J; bases not matched to a gene: 7. This CDR3 spans 15 amino acids. CDR3 in amino acids: CASSVSGGAGYEQYF. CDR3 DNA: TGTGCCAGCAGTGTTAGCGGGGGGGCTGGATACGAGCAGTACTTC.

This clone was observed a single time. The rearrangement links TRBV29-1 to TRBJ2-2, with a possible D match to TRBD1 (6 bases). Trimming removed 6 bases from V and 4 bases from J, with 12 bases in between. Germline V gene data show CDR1 as SQVTM and CDR2 as ANQGSEA. The CDR3 length is 13 residues. CDR3 amino acids: CSVEKDSTGELFF. CDR3 DNA: TGCAGCGTGGAGAAGGACAGCACCGGGGAGCTGTTTTTT.

The V and J genes are TRBV2 and TRBJ2-3; TRBD1 agrees at 8 bases. From germline, CDR1 is SNHLY and CDR2 FYNNEI. The CDR3 is made up of 18 amino acids. Unmatched junction bases numbered 15, after V lost 3 bases and J lost 4 bases. The CDR3 region has the DNA TGTGCCAGCAGTGATGTTGTGAGCAGGGGGCCCGGGGCAGATACGCAGTATTTT. Its translation is CASSDVVSRGPGADTQYF.

The J gene is TRBJ2-3, the V gene TRBV7-8; maybe TRBD1 (6 bases). The CDR3 sequence is 14 residues long. The germline V gene has CDR1 SGHVS and CDR2 FQNEAQ. Trimming left V 3 bases short and J 2 bases short, with 9 bases between. The CDR3 DNA sequence: TGTGCCAGCAGCTTGAGGGGGAACACAGATACGCAGTATTTT. This sequence encodes CASSLRGNTDTQYF.

V usage is TRBV19 and J usage is TRBJ1-1; no clear D gene. The CDR3 has 10 amino acids. V was trimmed by 9 bases and J by 6 bases, leaving 8 bases between them. Germline V gives CDR1 LNHDA, CDR2 SQIVND (reference sequence). CDR3 sequence: CASGLAEAFF. CDR3 nucleotides: TGTGCCAGCGGGCTTGCTGAAGCTTTCTTT.

This clone occurred once. The rearrangement uses TRBV7-2 and TRBJ1-3; the D gene is possibly TRBD1 (6 bases). Germline lookup yields CDR1 SGHTA and CDR2 FQGNSA. The V end was cut by 5 bases, the J end by 6 bases, with 11 bases between. The CDR3 length is 13 residues. In nucleotides, the CDR3 is TGTGCCAGCAGCCAAGCAGGGGCAAACACCATATATTTT. It translates to CASSQAGANTIYF.

CDR3 nucleotides: TGTGCCAGCAGCTTGGGACTAGCTCGCACAGATACGCAGTATTTT. This sequence encodes CASSLGLARTDTQYF. This chain uses TRBV5-4 with TRBJ2-3; 7 bases match TRBD2. CDR1 is SGHNT, CDR2 YYREEE, per germline (reference sequence). The CDR3 is 15 amino acids. V trimming: 0 bases; J trimming: 1 base; junction bases outside the gene matches: 2.

This clone was seen only a few times. In the same sample, other DNA sequences code for this CDR3. This rearrangement joins TRBV6-5 to TRBJ2-7; 8 nucleotides align to TRBD1. CDR1 is MNHEY and CDR2 is SVGAGI in the germline V gene. The CDR3 extends over 13 amino acids. V gave up 6 bases and J gave up 4 bases; unmatched junction bases: 5. CDR3 DNA sequence: TGTGCCAGCAGCTCCGGGACAGGATACGAGCAGTACTTC. Translation: CASSSGTGYEQYF.

The gene calls are TRBV9 and TRBJ1-3; D is uncertain. Germline V gives CDR1 SGDLS, CDR2 YYNGEE. Between the trimmed V and J ends, which lost 0 bases and 0 bases, there was a span of 16 bases. CDR3 length: 18 amino acids. In DNA form, the CDR3 reads TGTGCCAGCAGCGTAGGGTTAAGTTTGACTTCCTCTGGAAACACCATATATTTT. Amino acid sequence: CASSVGLSLTSSGNTIYF.

Turning to this clone: The junction differs from germline at one of its ends, possibly a read error. This chain connects TRBV7-7 to TRBJ1-6; 7 bases align to TRBD1. CDR3 size: 14 residues. Germline-derived CDR1 and CDR2 are SSHAT and FNYEAQ (reference sequence). Here the CDR3 reads CASSGDRWVSPLHF. CDR3 nucleotides: TGTGCTAGCAGCGGGGACAGATGGGTCTCACCCCTCCACTTT. Combining the CDR3 with reference TRBV7-7 and TRBJ1-6 gives the whole variable domain GAGVSQSPRYKVTKRGQDVTLRCDPISSHATLYWYQQALGQGPEFLTYFNYEAQPDKSGLPSDRFSAERPEGSISTLTIQRTEQRDSAMYRCASSGDRWVSPLHFGNGTRLTVT.

This clone was picked up one time. The rearrangement joins TRBV14 to TRBJ2-7; 13 bases are shared with TRBD2. The germline V gene has CDR1 SGHDN and CDR2 FVKESK. Losses at the gene ends were 1 base for V and 4 bases for J; bases not matched to a gene: 4. The CDR3 loop spans 16 amino acids. For the CDR3, the DNA is TGTGCCAGCAGCCAAGTGGGACTAGCGGGGAGATACGAGCAGTACTTC. Its translation: CASSQVGLAGRYEQYF.

V usage is TRBV4-1 and J usage is TRBJ2-5; 7 bases agree with TRBD2. Germline loops: CDR1 MGHRA, CDR2 YSYEKL. CDR3 length: 13 amino acids. V lost 4 bases, J lost 4 bases, and 3 bases stayed unmatched. The CDR3 DNA is TGCGCCAGCAGCCCCCCGGGAGGAGAGACCCAGTACTTC. The encoded protein is CASSPPGGETQYF.

The CDR3 sequence is CASSDTAYAQHF. As DNA, the CDR3 is TGTGCCAGCAGTGATACAGCTTACGCCCAGCATTTT. The chain is built from TRBV25-1 and TRBJ1-5; D is ambiguous. The V end lost 3 bases, the J end lost 11 bases, and 11 bases lay between the germline ends. The CDR3 runs 12 residues. Germline CDR1 reads MGHDK; CDR2 reads SYGVNS.

The chain carries TRBV29-1 and TRBJ1-2; TRBD1 aligns across 8 bases. After removal of 3 bases from V and 4 bases from J, the junction contained 10 bases not matched to a gene. Looked up from germline, CDR1 is SQVTM and CDR2 is ANQGSEA. The CDR3 totals 15 residues. CDR3 amino acids: CSVDPGQGAFYGYTF. CDR3 sequence (DNA): TGCAGCGTTGACCCTGGACAGGGTGCCTTCTATGGCTACACCTTC. The full variable domain, its missing parts supplied by reference TRBV29-1 and TRBJ1-2, is SAVISQKPSRDICQRGTSLTIQCQVDSQVTMMFWYRQQPGQSLTLIATANQGSEATYESGFVIDKFPISRPNLTFSTLTVSNMSPEDSSIYLCSVDPGQGAFYGYTFGSGTRLTVV.

V is TRBV15 and J is TRBJ2-3, with D perhaps matching TRBD1 or TRBD2 (7 bases each). Germline V gene sequence: CDR1 LNHNV, CDR2 YYDKDF (reference sequence). The CDR3 is 19 amino acids. Trimming took 5 bases from V and 2 from J, leaving 26 bases between them. The CDR3 reads CATSPSRWGGQIYTDTQYF. In nucleotides, the CDR3 is TGTGCCACCAGCCCCAGCCGGTGGGGGGGACAGATATACACAGATACGCAGTATTTT.

The chain links TRBV29-1 to TRBJ2-7, with a weak D call TRBD1 (6 bases). Trimming took 1 base from V and 3 from J, leaving 16 bases between them. This CDR3 has 15 residues. The germline V gene has CDR1 SQVTM and CDR2 ANQGSEA. CDR3 amino acids: CSVEGLAQGGYEQYF. In nucleotides, the CDR3 is TGCAGCGTTGAAGGGTTAGCCCAAGGGGGCTACGAGCAGTACTTC.

This chain links TRBV7-2 with TRBJ2-6; D gene uncertain. The CDR3 spans 18 residues. Deletions cut 5 bases from V and 2 bases from J, with 19 bases between. Germline values: CDR1 SGHTA, CDR2 FQGNSA. The CDR3 nucleotides are TGTGCCAGCAGCCCGCGGTCATGGTCCCTCGCTGGGGCCAACGTCCTGACTTTC. This codes for CASSPRSWSLAGANVLTF. The full variable domain, completed using reference TRBV7-2 and TRBJ2-6, is GAGVSQSPSNKVTEKGKDVELRCDPISGHTALYWYRQSLGQGLEFLIYFQGNSAPDKSGLPSDRFSAERTGGSVSTLTIQRTQQEDSAVYLCASSPRSWSLAGANVLTFGAGSRLTVL.